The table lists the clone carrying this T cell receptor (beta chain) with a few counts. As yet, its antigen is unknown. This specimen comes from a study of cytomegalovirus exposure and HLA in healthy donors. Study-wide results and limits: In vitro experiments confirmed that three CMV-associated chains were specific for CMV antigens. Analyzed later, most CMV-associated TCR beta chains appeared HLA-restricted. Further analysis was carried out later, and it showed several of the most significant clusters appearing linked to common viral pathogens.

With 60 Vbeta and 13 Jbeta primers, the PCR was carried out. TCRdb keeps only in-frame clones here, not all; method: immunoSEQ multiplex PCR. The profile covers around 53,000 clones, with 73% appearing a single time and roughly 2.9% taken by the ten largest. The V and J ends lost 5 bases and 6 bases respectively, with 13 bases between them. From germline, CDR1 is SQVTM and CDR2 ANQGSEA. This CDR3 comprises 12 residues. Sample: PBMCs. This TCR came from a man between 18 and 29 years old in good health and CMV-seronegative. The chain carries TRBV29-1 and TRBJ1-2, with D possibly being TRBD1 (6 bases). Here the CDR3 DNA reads TGCAGCGTTAGGGGGAGGGTAAATGGCTACACCTTC. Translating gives CSVRGRVNGYTF.